The sequence of this TCR beta chain was determined in a study of blood T cell repertoires in COVID-19. Clinical history reported by participants formed the basis on which cohorts were assigned. Recovered participants had two consecutive negative NP/OP PCR tests, healthcare professional clearance, or symptom resolution. Notes on this clone: This sample also contains other DNA sequences that code for the same CDR3.

Produced via immunoSEQ multiplex PCR; TCRdb's table is partial and in-frame only. The sample lists a few hundred thousand clones; 85% to 90% were seen once. Germline loops: CDR1 SGHTA, CDR2 FQGNSA. J lost 1 base, V lost 1 base, and 4 bases had no gene match. The CDR3 has 16 residues. This sequence joins TRBV7-2 and TRBJ2-3; 8 nucleotides align to TRBD2. This receptor was taken from a woman between 45 and 60 years old who had recovered from COVID-19. The sample comprised PBMCs or T cells enriched from blood (not recorded which). CDR3 nucleotides: TGTGCCAGCAGCTTAGACGGGAGGGCCCGCACAGATACGCAGTATTTT. Translated, it gives CASSLDGRARTDTQYF. The variable domain in full, with the rest retrieved from reference TRBV7-2 and TRBJ2-3, is GAGVSQSPSNKVTEKGKDVELRCDPISGHTALYWYRQSLGQGLEFLIYFQGNSAPDKSGLPSDRFSAERTGGSVSTLTIQRTQQEDSAVYLCASSLDGRARTDTQYFGPGTRLTVL.